The 20 T cell receptor beta chains reported below all come from one sample, sequenced in a study of shared clonotypes between healthy human individuals. Assay used: immunoSEQ multiplex PCR; TCRdb lists only in-frame clones, some missing. The table records some 530,000 clones, 60% to 80% of them present only once. Sequenced sample: PBMCs. The receptors derive from a woman in her thirties or forties in good health. Some clones in this sample may be carry-over from other donors' samples.

The J gene is TRBJ2-2, the V gene TRBV6-4, with D unresolved. V was shortened by 0 bases and J by 7 bases, with 12 bases between the two germline ends. CDR3 size: 15 residues. Germline values: CDR1 MRHNA, CDR2 SNTAGT. The CDR3 DNA follows: TGTGCCAGCAGTGACTCATTCCGGTCTAACGGGGAGCTGTTTTTT. It is translated as CASSDSFRSNGELFF.

This clone showed up just a few times. The genes are TRBV4-1 and TRBJ1-1; unclear D gene. CDR3 length equals 14 residues. Germline CDR1 and CDR2: MGHRA and YSYEKL. V lost 1 base to trimming and J lost 0 bases, with 6 bases between them. The CDR3 DNA follows: TGCGCCAGCAGCCAAGGTCAGATGAACACTGAAGCTTTCTTT. Its translation: CASSQGQMNTEAFF.

The chain combines TRBV9 with TRBJ2-4; TRBD2 matches at 11 bases. V was clipped by 4 bases and J by 2 bases; unmatched bases: 5. Germline lookup yields CDR1 SGDLS and CDR2 YYNGEE. This CDR3 comprises 16 residues. CDR3 bases: TGTGCCAGCAGCCTAGGACTAGCGGGCCCCAAAAACATTCAGTACTTC. Encoded protein: CASSLGLAGPKNIQYF.

Of note for this clone: The CDR3 ends on some other residue instead of the conserved phenylalanine or tryptophan, so this is likely a read error. The chain combines TRBV6-6 with TRBJ1-1; D not certain. CDR3 length equals 14 residues. Between the trimmed V and J ends, which lost 0 bases and 3 bases, there was a span of 8 bases. Germline CDR1 and CDR2: MNHNY and SVGAGI (reference sequence). CDR3: CASSYSKRHTEAFL. The DNA for the CDR3 is TGTGCCAGCAGTTACTCGAAGAGACACACTGAAGCTTTCCTT.

The chain links TRBV4-1 to TRBJ1-5, with D tentatively TRBD1 (5 bases). Germline CDR1 is MGHRA and CDR2 is YSYEKL. Trimming stripped 0 bases from V and 1 base from J, with 16 bases between. This CDR3 comprises 18 residues. Here the CDR3 DNA reads TGCGCCAGCAGCCAAGACCGTCTGGGGGGGTTAAGCAATCAGCCCCAGCATTTT. It yields the protein CASSQDRLGGLSNQPQHF.

The chain employs TRBV10-2 and TRBJ2-5; D is possibly TRBD2 (7 bases). V was clipped by 8 bases and J by 2 bases, with 21 bases between them. The germline gives CDR1 WSHSY, CDR2 SAAADI. This CDR3 has 16 amino acids. The CDR3 loop is CASALGRGILQETQYF. The CDR3 DNA reads as TGCGCCAGCGCCCTGGGGAGGGGGATTTTGCAAGAGACCCAGTACTTC.

V is TRBV6-1 and J is TRBJ1-5, with 8 bases matching TRBD1. V was pared by 3 bases and J by 0 bases, with 13 bases of the junction left unmatched. CDR1 and CDR2 from the germline V gene are MNHNS and SASEGT. This CDR3 contains 19 residues. The chain's CDR3 is CASSEYPTGEGFSNQPQHF. The CDR3, as DNA: TGTGCCAGCAGTGAGTACCCGACAGGGGAAGGGTTTAGCAATCAGCCCCAGCATTTT.

This sequence joins TRBV2 and TRBJ2-7; D unresolved. V lost 6 bases, J lost 0 bases, and 3 bases lay in between. Germline CDR1 reads SNHLY; CDR2 reads FYNNEI. This CDR3 contains 11 residues. The CDR3 nucleotides are TGTGCCAGCAGGCTCTCCTACGAGCAGTACTTC. Its protein product is CASRLSYEQYF.

The V gene is TRBV5-1, the J gene TRBJ2-3, with TRBD1 matching 10 bases. Germline values: CDR1 SGHRS, CDR2 YFSETQ. The CDR3 is 15 amino acids. Germline trimming cut 2 bases from V and 3 bases from J; bases unmatched to any gene: 3. The CDR3 nucleotides read TGCGCCAGCAGCTTCCAGGGACAGGGGACAGATACGCAGTATTTT. Translating gives CASSFQGQGTDTQYF.

V gene TRBV5-4 combines with J gene TRBJ2-1; TRBD1 matches at 8 bases. V gave up 0 bases and J gave up 8 bases; unmatched junction bases: 4. Germline assignment: CDR1 SGHNT and CDR2 YYREEE (reference sequence). CDR3 length: 14 amino acids. Here the CDR3 DNA reads TGTGCCAGCAGCTTGGACCCAGGGGGCTATGAGCAGTTCTTC. Amino acid sequence: CASSLDPGGYEQFF.

The chain uses TRBV9 and TRBJ2-7; tentatively, D is TRBD1 (6 bases). With 4 bases removed from V and 7 bases from J, the gap between germline ends came to 24 bases. The CDR3 contains 16 residues. Germline V gene sequence: CDR1 SGDLS, CDR2 YYNGEE. The DNA for the CDR3 is TGTGCCAGCAGCACGACAGGCCTAGTGGGTTCAGGGGAGCAGTACTTC. As protein: CASSTTGLVGSGEQYF.

The V call is TRBV6-1, the J call TRBJ2-7; tentatively, D is TRBD1 (5 bases). CDR1 is MNHNS, CDR2 SASEGT, per germline. The CDR3 covers 14 residues. V was pared by 4 bases and J by 6 bases, with 16 bases between. The CDR3 DNA is TGTGCCAGCAGTGTTTTCAGGGAAAAAGGCGAGCAGTACTTC. Translated: CASSVFREKGEQYF.

The chain links TRBV7-2 to TRBJ2-1, with 10 bases fitting TRBD2. The CDR3 runs 16 residues. Germline trimming cut 5 bases from V and 6 bases from J; bases unmatched to any gene: 10. Germline V gene data show CDR1 as SGHTA and CDR2 as FQGNSA. For the CDR3, the DNA is TGTGCCAGCAGCCGGGGACTAGCGTATCCCTCCAATGAGCAGTTCTTC. Translating gives CASSRGLAYPSNEQFF.

In its sample, this clone was seen many times. The chain carries TRBV5-1 and TRBJ2-7; D may be TRBD2 (5 bases). CDR3 length: 13 amino acids. V was shortened by 0 bases and J by 3 bases, with 7 bases between the two germline ends. Germline-derived CDR1 and CDR2 are SGHRS and YFSETQ. The CDR3 protein is CASSLERGYEQYF. CDR3 nucleotide sequence: TGCGCCAGCAGCTTGGAACGGGGCTACGAGCAGTACTTC.

The chain combines TRBV5-1 with TRBJ1-4; D unresolved. V was trimmed by 2 bases and J by 8 bases, leaving 16 bases between them. The CDR3 spans 15 residues. Germline CDR1 reads SGHRS; CDR2 reads YFSETQ. Written as DNA, the CDR3 is TGCGCCAGCAGCTTTAACCCGACCCTGGGGGAAAAACTGTTTTTT. Translating gives CASSFNPTLGEKLFF.

This chain joins TRBV27 and TRBJ2-4; no definite D call. Germline CDR1 reads MNHEY; CDR2 reads SMNVEV (reference sequence). This CDR3 is built from 15 residues. Between the trimmed V and J ends, which lost 4 bases and 1 base, there was a span of 11 bases. The DNA for the CDR3 is TGTGCCAGCAGTTCCATAGGTCTGGCCAAAAACATTCAGTACTTC. Protein sequence: CASSSIGLAKNIQYF.

This clone was seen a few times. The V and J genes are TRBV19 and TRBJ2-1, with a weak D call TRBD2 (6 bases). The germline gives CDR1 LNHDA, CDR2 SQIVND (reference sequence). V lost 3 bases to trimming and J lost 7 bases, with 13 bases between them. There are 14 residues in the CDR3. In DNA, the CDR3 is TGTGCCAGTAGTATGGGGGGAGGTGTGAATGAGCAGTTCTTC. It translates to CASSMGGGVNEQFF. Full variable domain (remainder filled in from reference TRBV19 and TRBJ2-1): DGGITQSPKYLFRKEGQNVTLSCEQNLNHDAMYWYRQDPGQGLRLIYYSQIVNDFQKGDIAEGYSVSREKKESFPLTVTSAQKNPTAFYLCASSMGGGVNEQFFGPGTRLTVL.

The rearrangement uses TRBV5-1 and TRBJ2-5; 15 nucleotides line up with TRBD2. The CDR3 spans 18 residues. Germline loops: CDR1 SGHRS, CDR2 YFSETQ. Trimming took 1 base from V and 0 from J; bases not matched to a gene: 4. In nucleotides, the CDR3 is TGCGCCAGCAGCTTGTATGGGACTAGCGGGGGGTACCAAGAGACCCAGTACTTC. It is translated as CASSLYGTSGGYQETQYF.

The V call is TRBV7-8, the J call TRBJ1-1, with D possibly being TRBD1 (6 bases). Deletions cut 2 bases from V and 0 bases from J, with 10 bases between. This CDR3 contains 15 residues. Looked up from germline, CDR1 is SGHVS and CDR2 is FQNEAQ. The CDR3 DNA reads as TGTGCCAGCAGCTTACGACAGGCAATGAACACTGAAGCTTTCTTT. This encodes CASSLRQAMNTEAFF.

A word on this clone: A clone one base away is much larger, so this may be a read error. Other DNA sequences in this specimen translate into the identical CDR3. The chain recombines TRBV2 with TRBJ2-7; D is possibly TRBD1 (6 bases). This CDR3 spans 12 amino acids. Germline CDR1 SNHLY, CDR2 FYNNEI. V was shortened by 4 bases and J by 4 bases, with 8 bases between the two germline ends. Here the CDR3 DNA reads TGTGCCAGCAGTGCACAGGGATACGAGCAGTACTTC. This gives the protein CASSAQGYEQYF.